The 29 T cell receptor beta chains listed next were all sequenced from one sample in a study of shared clonotypes between healthy human individuals. TCRdb's table, derived via immunoSEQ multiplex PCR, lists solely in-frame clones and lacks some. Of 1,500,000 or so clones in the sample, just under 99% were seen once. What was sequenced was naive CD4+ T cells sorted from blood. Regarding subset: CD45RA+ positively selected. The receptors here all came from a young man in good health.

The chain employs TRBV5-1 and TRBJ2-7, with 9 positions matching TRBD1. Germline V lookup: CDR1 SGHRS, CDR2 YFSETQ. The V gene end was trimmed by 4 bases and the J gene end by 1 base; junction bases not matched to a gene: 3. The CDR3 sequence is 14 residues long. As DNA, the CDR3 is TGCGCCAGCAGCCGGGACAGGGCTTCCTACGAGCAGTACTTC. Translation gives CASSRDRASYEQYF.

The CDR3 reads CASRLAPDTQYF. In DNA, the CDR3 is TGTGCCAGCAGATTAGCACCAGATACGCAGTATTTT. J is TRBJ2-3 and V is TRBV2, with unresolved D. Germline CDR1 reads SNHLY; CDR2 reads FYNNEI. Deletions cut 6 bases from V and 4 bases from J, with 8 bases between. The CDR3 totals 12 residues. The entire variable domain, with the rest obtained from reference TRBV2 and TRBJ2-3, is as follows: EPEVTQTPSHQVTQMGQEVILRCVPISNHLYFYWYRQILGQKVEFLVSFYNNEISEKSEIFDDQFSVERPDGSNFTLKIRSTKLEDSAMYFCASRLAPDTQYFGPGTRLTVL.

Comments on this clone: Other DNA variants within this sample encode the same CDR3. V gene TRBV6-1 combines with J gene TRBJ2-7; D not resolved. The CDR3 length is 12 residues. CDR1 and CDR2 (germline): MNHNS, SASEGT. V was cut by 2 bases and J by 3 bases, with 5 bases left in between. Here the CDR3 reads CASSEKGYEQYF. The CDR3 DNA reads TGTGCCAGCAGTGAAAAAGGCTACGAGCAGTACTTC.

The CDR3 DNA sequence: TGTGCCAGCAGCCAAGATACCGCCGGGGTCAGGACGCTAGCCAAAAACATTCAGTACTTC. This translates into CASSQDTAGVRTLAKNIQYF. The V and J genes are TRBV14 and TRBJ2-4; perhaps TRBD2 as D (5 bases). Germline V gene data show CDR1 as SGHDN and CDR2 as FVKESK. The CDR3 loop spans 20 amino acids. Trimming removed 0 bases at V and 0 bases at J, with 21 bases between.

V and J are TRBV29-1 and TRBJ2-3, with 7 bases fitting TRBD1. The CDR3 is 15 amino acids. The junction had 9 bases not matched to a gene; V was cut back by 6 bases and J by 0 bases. Per the germline V gene, CDR1 is SQVTM and CDR2 is ANQGSEA. The CDR3 sequence: CSVKPRGMSTDTQYF. The CDR3 DNA is TGCAGCGTAAAACCCAGGGGGATGAGCACAGATACGCAGTATTTT.

CDR3 nucleotides: TGTGCCAGCAGCCAGCCCGGGACAGGTGGAAAACTGTTTTTT. Residues: CASSQPGTGGKLFF. V gene TRBV14 combines with J gene TRBJ1-4; 8 bases align to TRBD1. Germline V CDR1 and CDR2: SGHDN, FVKESK. Trimming took 3 bases from V and 10 from J; bases not matched to a gene: 7. This CDR3 region has 14 residues.

The chain has TRBV11-3 and TRBJ1-3, with 9 positions matching TRBD1. Germline assignment: CDR1 SGHNT and CDR2 YENEEA. Trimming at V came to 5 bases and at J to 0 bases, leaving 5 bases not matched to a gene. CDR3 length: 16 residues. CDR3 DNA: TGTGCCAGCAGCCTCGGGACAGGGACCTCTGGAAACACCATATATTTT. Protein product: CASSLGTGTSGNTIYF. Together with reference TRBV11-3 and TRBJ1-3, the CDR3 gives the full variable domain: EAGVVQSPRYKIIEKKQPVAFWCNPISGHNTLYWYLQNLGQGPELLIRYENEEAVDDSQLPKDRFSAERLKGVDSTLKIQPAELGDSAVYLCASSLGTGTSGNTIYFGEGSWLTVV.

This clone was counted a single time. The chain carries TRBV5-1 and TRBJ2-7; no definite D call. Germline V gene data show CDR1 as SGHRS and CDR2 as YFSETQ. The length of the CDR3 is 14 residues. V dropped 1 base and J dropped 1 base, with 9 bases sitting between them. DNA of the CDR3: TGCGCCAGCAGCTTGAGCCAGGCATCCTACGAGCAGTACTTC. It codes for CASSLSQASYEQYF.

The V and J genes are TRBV30 and TRBJ2-7; the match to TRBD1 covers 8 bases. Per the germline V gene, CDR1 is GTSNPN and CDR2 is SVGIG (reference sequence). J lost 0 bases, V lost 0 bases, and 4 bases had no gene match. There are 15 residues in the CDR3. The CDR3: CAWSVFGQGSYEQYF. CDR3 DNA: TGTGCCTGGAGTGTGTTTGGACAGGGCTCCTACGAGCAGTACTTC.

This clone was found once. The chain is built from TRBV7-6 and TRBJ2-7, with D unresolved. CDR1 and CDR2 from the germline V gene are SGHVS and FNYEAQ. V was pared by 5 bases and J by 1 base, with 9 bases between. The CDR3 totals 13 residues. CDR3: CASSRSTSYEQYF. CDR3 nucleotide sequence: TGTGCCAGCAGCCGAAGTACTTCCTACGAGCAGTACTTC.

The V call is TRBV28, the J call TRBJ2-5, with 10 bases matching TRBD1. This CDR3 contains 18 residues. From germline, CDR1 is MDHEN and CDR2 SYDVKM. The trim removed 6 bases at V and 5 bases at J, leaving 18 bases unmatched. The CDR3 sequence is CASRGTGVATADRETQYF. For the CDR3, the DNA is TGTGCCAGCAGAGGGACAGGGGTAGCGACCGCGGACCGTGAGACCCAGTACTTC.

CDR3 nucleotide sequence: TGTGCCAGCAGCTTTGGGGGGAACTATGGCTACACCTTC. Protein sequence: CASSFGGNYGYTF. The gene calls are TRBV7-8 and TRBJ1-2; the D gene is possibly TRBD1 (5 bases). Per the germline V gene, CDR1 is SGHVS and CDR2 is FQNEAQ. V lost 3 bases to trimming and J lost 2 bases, with 7 bases between them. The CDR3 is 13 residues long.

V and J are TRBV7-9 and TRBJ1-5; D is uncertain. V was shortened by 1 base and J by 6 bases, with 4 bases between the two germline ends. Germline V gene data show CDR1 as SEHNR and CDR2 as FQNEAQ (reference sequence). The CDR3 sequence is 12 residues long. The DNA for the CDR3 is TGTGCCAGCAGCTTAGAGATTCAGCCCCAGCATTTT. The encoded protein is CASSLEIQPQHF.

This chain joins TRBV25-1 and TRBJ1-3, with D tentatively TRBD1 (6 bases). Germline lookup yields CDR1 MGHDK and CDR2 SYGVNS. V lost 6 bases and J lost 2, with 14 bases in between. The CDR3 covers 15 residues. CDR3 amino acids: CASRYREGTGNTIYF. CDR3 in DNA: TGTGCCAGCAGATACAGGGAAGGAACTGGAAACACCATATATTTT.

This clone was recorded only once. The rearrangement links TRBV5-1 to TRBJ2-1; D unresolved. The V end was cut by 0 bases, the J end by 4 bases, with 14 bases between. The CDR3 is 16 residues long. Germline V gives CDR1 SGHRS, CDR2 YFSETQ. The CDR3 nucleotides read TGCGCCAGCAGCTTGGTCGGAATCCCAGAGTACAATGAGCAGTTCTTC. As protein: CASSLVGIPEYNEQFF.

The chain uses TRBV6-5 and TRBJ1-2; 9 bases agree with TRBD1. V dropped 6 bases and J dropped 8; count of bases not matched to a gene: 10. Looked up from germline, CDR1 is MNHEY and CDR2 is SVGAGI. The length of the CDR3 is 14 residues. The CDR3 spells CASSLYNRGQGYTF. For the CDR3, the DNA is TGTGCCAGCAGCCTCTACAACAGGGGGCAGGGCTACACCTTC.

The chain recombines TRBV6-6 with TRBJ1-2; 7 bases are shared with TRBD1. With V trimmed by 6 bases and J by 10 bases, 14 bases remained unmatched. The CDR3 sequence is 14 residues long. Germline V gives CDR1 MNHNY, CDR2 SVGAGI (reference sequence). The CDR3 DNA sequence: TGTGCCAGCAGCACCGGGACAGTCGTCATATTCTACACCTTC. Its translation: CASSTGTVVIFYTF.

This sequence joins TRBV5-4 and TRBJ2-7, with 7 bases matching TRBD1. Trimming took 1 base from V and 3 from J; bases not matched to a gene: 4. Germline CDR1 reads SGHNT; CDR2 reads YYREEE (reference sequence). This CDR3 is 14 amino acids long. The CDR3 is CASSLSQGDYEQYF. The CDR3 DNA reads TGTGCCAGCAGCTTGTCCCAGGGGGACTACGAGCAGTACTTC.

The V gene is TRBV27, the J gene TRBJ1-3; 7 positions agree with TRBD1. CDR1 and CDR2 (germline): MNHEY, SMNVEV (reference sequence). The V segment lost 3 bases and the J segment 4 bases; nucleotides outside the gene matches: 9. The CDR3 extends over 16 amino acids. CDR3 protein: CASSFSGGSGGNTIYF. Here the CDR3 DNA reads TGTGCCAGCAGTTTTTCAGGGGGGTCGGGAGGAAACACCATATATTTT.

The J gene is TRBJ2-7, the V gene TRBV10-2; D gene uncertain. V lost 8 bases and J lost 4, with 9 bases in between. Germline V CDR1 and CDR2: WSHSY, SAAADI. The CDR3 spans 11 residues. The CDR3 sequence: CASLREYEQYF. The CDR3 nucleotides read TGCGCCAGCCTTCGAGAATACGAGCAGTACTTC.

V and J are TRBV11-2 and TRBJ2-2; 11 bases match TRBD2. Germline-derived CDR1 and CDR2 are SGHAT and FQNNGV. V was clipped by 4 bases and J by 4 bases; unmatched bases: 2. The length of the CDR3 is 15 residues. CDR3: CASSSGTSGTGELFF. The CDR3 coding sequence is TGTGCCAGCAGCTCCGGGACTAGCGGCACCGGGGAGCTGTTTTTT. Based on the CDR3 plus reference TRBV11-2 and TRBJ2-2, the full variable domain is EAGVAQSPRYKIIEKRQSVAFWCNPISGHATLYWYQQILGQGPKLLIQFQNNGVVDDSQLPKDRFSAERLKGVDSTLKIQPAKLEDSAVYLCASSSGTSGTGELFFGEGSRLTVL.

CDR3 protein: CASSPRAGPAGELFF. The CDR3 region has the DNA TGCGCCAGCAGCCCACGAGCGGGACCGGCCGGGGAGCTGTTTTTT. The chain uses TRBV5-1 and TRBJ2-2, with 7 nucleotides matching TRBD2. The length of the CDR3 is 15 residues. Per germline, CDR1 SGHRS and CDR2 YFSETQ. V shed 4 bases and J 6 bases; nucleotides not matched to a gene: 9.

Turning to this clone: Other DNA sequences within the sample encode an identical CDR3. The rearrangement uses TRBV2 and TRBJ1-5; TRBD1 is a possible D gene (5 bases). V shed 4 bases and J shed 2 bases, with 9 bases lying between them. Germline CDR1 reads SNHLY; CDR2 reads FYNNEI. The CDR3 covers 14 residues. The CDR3 DNA follows: TGTGCCAGCAGTGTGGAGGGGCGCAATCAGCCCCAGCATTTT. This codes for CASSVEGRNQPQHF. Drawing the rest from reference TRBV2 and TRBJ1-5, the complete variable domain is EPEVTQTPSHQVTQMGQEVILRCVPISNHLYFYWYRQILGQKVEFLVSFYNNEISEKSEIFDDQFSVERPDGSNFTLKIRSTKLEDSAMYFCASSVEGRNQPQHFGDGTRLSIL.

The chain is built from TRBV5-1 and TRBJ2-1, with TRBD2 identical over 11 bases. V lost 6 bases, J lost 6 bases, and 2 bases stayed unmatched. CDR1 is SGHRS, CDR2 YFSETQ, per germline. The CDR3 is made up of 13 amino acids. CDR3: CASTGTSGNEQFF. The CDR3 DNA sequence: TGCGCCAGCACCGGGACTAGCGGCAATGAGCAGTTCTTC.

The chain is built from TRBV2 and TRBJ1-5; D ambiguous. CDR1 and CDR2 (germline): SNHLY, FYNNEI. The V end lost 4 bases, the J end lost 0 bases, and 7 bases lay between the germline ends. The CDR3 totals 14 residues. The CDR3 sequence: CASSVGNSNQPQHF. DNA for the CDR3: TGTGCCAGCAGTGTGGGGAATAGCAATCAGCCCCAGCATTTT.

CDR3 bases: TGTGCCAGCAGCTTAACAGGTACGGGGTTCGAGCAGTACTTC. Translation gives CASSLTGTGFEQYF. V and J are TRBV7-2 and TRBJ2-7; D possibly matches TRBD1 or TRBD2 (5 bases each). V was pared by 2 bases and J by 6 bases, with 14 bases between. Germline-derived CDR1 and CDR2 are SGHTA and FQGNSA. CDR3 size: 14 residues.

V usage is TRBV7-2 and J usage is TRBJ2-7, with 7 positions matching TRBD1. Germline CDR1 reads SGHTA; CDR2 reads FQGNSA. CDR3 size: 15 residues. J lost 0 bases, V lost 4 bases, and 6 bases had no gene match. The CDR3 DNA reads TGTGCCAGCAGCTCTGGGACAGACAACTCCTACGAGCAGTACTTC. Its protein product is CASSSGTDNSYEQYF.

V is TRBV6-6 and J is TRBJ2-5, with D tentatively TRBD1 (6 bases). In germline, CDR1 is MNHNY, CDR2 SVGAGI (reference sequence). The CDR3 length is 13 residues. Trimming pared 7 bases from V and 2 bases from J, leaving 11 bases between. CDR3 protein: CASTRDTQETQYF. In DNA form, the CDR3 reads TGTGCCAGCACCCGGGACACTCAAGAGACCCAGTACTTC.

The CDR3 region has the DNA TGTGCCAGCAGTTATGGCGGCGGGAGTCTCGGGGAGCAGTACTTC. Translation: CASSYGGGSLGEQYF. V usage is TRBV6-5 and J usage is TRBJ2-7; TRBD2 matches 7 bases. V trimming: 3 bases; J trimming: 7 bases; junction bases outside the gene matches: 12. The CDR3 consists of 15 residues. Germline V gene lookup returns CDR1 MNHEY and CDR2 SVGAGI.